These 23 T cell receptor beta chains were sequenced from one sample in a study of cytomegalovirus exposure and HLA in healthy donors (dated by TCRdb to about 2017). Receptor libraries were prepared by the immunoSEQ multiplex PCR assay. A mixture of 60 forward primers for TCR Vbeta segments and 13 reverse primers for TCR Jbeta segments was used in the multiplex PCR. This is the immuneACCESS table as TCRdb keeps it, with only in-frame sequences that have V and J called. A part of the clones is gone; compared with another copy, unresolved V genes explain less than half, and the rest is unexplained. This sample is represented by some 270,000 clones; about 80% of them were singletons. The ten largest clones represent about 0.28% of the sample. The sequenced sample consisted of PBMCs. These receptors were taken from a girl under 10 years old in good health and CMV-seronegative.

The CDR3 DNA reads TGTGCCAGCAACCCCAGCGGGGAGGGGTATCGGCAGTTCTTC. Its translation is CASNPSGEGYRQFF. The chain links TRBV2 to TRBJ2-1; the match to TRBD2 covers 7 bases. J lost 12 bases, V lost 7 bases, and 15 bases had no gene match. CDR1 SNHLY and CDR2 FYNNEI come from the germline V gene. This CDR3 spans 14 amino acids.

The chain carries TRBV5-6 and TRBJ2-1, with D perhaps TRBD2 (7 bases). In germline, CDR1 is SGHDT, CDR2 YYEEEE. The CDR3 extends over 13 amino acids. Trimming stripped 2 bases from V and 9 bases from J, with 12 bases between. CDR3 sequence: CASSLGGVGEQFF. The DNA for the CDR3 is TGTGCCAGCAGCTTAGGGGGGGTTGGTGAGCAGTTCTTC. Variable domain in full (rest from reference TRBV5-6 and TRBJ2-1): DAGVTQSPTHLIKTRGQQVTLRCSPKSGHDTVSWYQQALGQGPQFIFQYYEEEERQRGNFPDRFSGHQFPNYSSELNVNALLLGDSALYLCASSLGGVGEQFFGPGTRLTVL.

V and J are TRBV7-3 and TRBJ1-2; no firm D call. Germline-derived CDR1 and CDR2 are SGHTA and FQGTGA. The CDR3 is 13 residues long. With 4 bases removed from V and 3 bases from J, the gap between germline ends came to 9 bases. CDR3 loop: CASSSNTDYGYTF. DNA of the CDR3: TGTGCCAGCAGCTCGAATACGGACTATGGCTACACCTTC.

This clone has a single count. This chain connects TRBV10-3 to TRBJ2-7; TRBD1 matches at 9 bases. Trimming removed 7 bases from V and 3 bases from J; junction bases left unmatched: 7. CDR1 and CDR2 (germline): ENHRY, SYGVKD. The CDR3 runs to 14 residues. CDR3 region: CAIKGQGILYEQYF. The CDR3 coding sequence is TGTGCCATCAAGGGACAGGGAATACTCTACGAGCAGTACTTC.

About this clone: In the same sample, other DNA sequences code for this CDR3. The chain carries TRBV9 and TRBJ2-7; 12 bases align to TRBD2. The V segment lost 4 bases and the J segment 4 bases; nucleotides outside the gene matches: 3. The germline gives CDR1 SGDLS, CDR2 YYNGEE. CDR3 size: 14 residues. CDR3 nucleotide sequence: TGTGCCAGCAGCTCCGGACTAGCGGGGTACGAGCAGTACTTC. Residues: CASSSGLAGYEQYF.

The chain carries TRBV5-5 and TRBJ1-5; possibly TRBD1 for D (6 bases). There are 16 residues in the CDR3. Germline loops: CDR1 SGHKS, CDR2 YYEKEE (reference sequence). V lost 4 bases and J lost 7, with 21 bases in between. This chain's CDR3 is CASSAPGGAGVQPQHF. The CDR3 nucleotides are TGTGCCAGCAGCGCCCCGGGGGGGGCCGGGGTACAGCCCCAGCATTTT.

The genes are TRBV7-8 and TRBJ1-5; the match to TRBD1 covers 7 bases. CDR1 is SGHVS, CDR2 FQNEAQ, per germline. After removal of 5 bases from V and 6 bases from J, the junction contained 7 bases not matched to a gene. The CDR3 is 14 amino acids. In DNA form, the CDR3 reads TGTGCCAGCAGCATAACAGGGGCGGGTCAGCCCCAGCATTTT. Translation: CASSITGAGQPQHF.

The V call is TRBV6-1, the J call TRBJ1-2; D is ambiguous. The CDR3 extends over 14 amino acids. The germline CDR1 and CDR2 sequences are MNHNS and SASEGT. V was pared by 2 bases and J by 3 bases, with 10 bases between. Written as DNA, the CDR3 is TGTGCCAGCAGTGAAACGACGGGATACTATGGCTACACCTTC. Protein: CASSETTGYYGYTF.

The J gene is TRBJ2-3, the V gene TRBV9; TRBD2 aligns across 7 bases. The CDR3 runs 19 residues. Germline V gene data show CDR1 as SGDLS and CDR2 as YYNGEE. V lost 4 bases to trimming and J lost 0 bases; unmatched junction nucleotides: 17. The CDR3 DNA sequence: TGTGCCAGCAGCTGCTCTAGCGGTGGATACCCTATTAGCACAGATACGCAGTATTTT. It translates to CASSCSSGGYPISTDTQYF.

Only a few counts were recorded for this clone. This chain connects TRBV7-2 to TRBJ2-7, with 10 bases matching TRBD1. Trimming removed 5 bases from V and 7 bases from J; junction bases left unmatched: 8. The CDR3 totals 14 residues. Germline CDR1 and CDR2: SGHTA and FQGNSA. The CDR3 region has the DNA TGTGCCAGCAGCACCCGACAGGGGGCGCGGGAGCAGTACTTC. It yields the protein CASSTRQGAREQYF.

The gene calls are TRBV5-6 and TRBJ1-5, with D possibly matching TRBD1 (5 bases). There are 16 residues in the CDR3. The V end lost 0 bases, the J end lost 6 bases, and 16 bases lay between the germline ends. CDR1 is SGHDT and CDR2 is YYEEEE in the germline V gene. CDR3 region: CASSLGSVGGTQPQHF. CDR3 DNA: TGTGCCAGCAGCTTGGGGTCTGTGGGGGGTACTCAGCCCCAGCATTTT.

CDR3 coding DNA: TGTGCCAGCAGCTTGGACGCGGGGGGCCGGGCAGATACGCAGTATTTT. Residues: CASSLDAGGRADTQYF. The chain joins TRBV7-8 to TRBJ2-3; 8 positions agree with TRBD2. Germline V gene lookup returns CDR1 SGHVS and CDR2 FQNEAQ. This CDR3 contains 16 residues. J lost 4 bases, V lost 3 bases, and 9 bases had no gene match.

This rearrangement joins TRBV5-1 to TRBJ1-1; weak D call: TRBD1 (5 bases). CDR1 is SGHRS, CDR2 YFSETQ, per germline. V was shortened by 0 bases and J by 5 bases, with 14 bases between the two germline ends. The length of the CDR3 is 15 residues. The CDR3 sequence: CASSLAAASGTEAFF. CDR3 DNA: TGCGCCAGCAGCTTGGCGGCGGCATCAGGGACTGAAGCTTTCTTT.

CDR3 in amino acids: CASTSGTATYEQYF. CDR3 nucleotides: TGTGCCAGCACTTCCGGGACAGCTACCTACGAGCAGTACTTC. The chain couples TRBV28 to TRBJ2-5; 7 bases agree with TRBD1. The DNA end lines up better with TRBJ2-7; the J call may be wrong. The CDR3 length is 14 residues. The germline gives CDR1 MDHEN, CDR2 SYDVKM.

V gene TRBV18 combines with J gene TRBJ1-1, with D possibly matching TRBD1 (6 bases). V gave up 2 bases and J gave up 0 bases, with 10 bases separating them. Looked up from germline, CDR1 is KGHSH and CDR2 is LQKENI. The CDR3 totals 15 residues. The CDR3 spells CASSPRTAMNTEAFF. The DNA for the CDR3 is TGTGCCAGCTCACCAAGGACAGCTATGAACACTGAAGCTTTCTTT.

The CDR3 loop reads CASSEGGVFEAFF. The DNA for the CDR3 is TGTGCCAGCAGTGAGGGGGGAGTTTTCGAAGCTTTCTTT. The genes are TRBV2 and TRBJ1-1; D is perhaps TRBD1 (5 bases). The ends were cut back, 3 bases at V and 8 bases at J, with 13 bases in the middle. CDR3 length: 13 residues. Looked up from germline, CDR1 is SNHLY and CDR2 is FYNNEI.

The J gene is TRBJ2-2, the V gene TRBV7-2; 11 nucleotides align to TRBD2. Germline V gene sequence: CDR1 SGHTA, CDR2 FQGNSA. CDR3 size: 15 residues. The J segment lost 4 bases and the V segment lost 9 bases, leaving 7 bases of the junction unmatched. CDR3 in DNA: TGTGCCAGTACCGGGACTAGCGGTTTCACCGGGGAGCTGTTTTTT. Translating it yields CASTGTSGFTGELFF.

This chain links TRBV6-6 with TRBJ2-2, with 8 bases fitting TRBD1. The CDR3 length is 15 residues. Germline V gives CDR1 MNHNY, CDR2 SVGAGI (reference sequence). J was trimmed by 4 bases and V by 0 bases; bases with no gene match: 1. The CDR3 region is CASSYSTGGTGELFF. CDR3 in DNA: TGTGCCAGCAGTTACTCTACAGGGGGCACCGGGGAGCTGTTTTTT.

The chain is built from TRBV7-8 and TRBJ2-7; 9 nucleotides line up with TRBD1. V lost 5 bases to trimming and J lost 1 base; unmatched junction nucleotides: 3. CDR1 and CDR2 (germline): SGHVS, FQNEAQ. This CDR3 has 14 amino acids. CDR3 coding DNA: TGTGCCAGCAGCACAGGGGGCCGTTCCTACGAGCAGTACTTC. This gives the protein CASSTGGRSYEQYF.

This chain links TRBV27 with TRBJ2-2, with D possibly matching TRBD2 (5 bases). The CDR3 extends over 14 amino acids. CDR1 is MNHEY and CDR2 is SMNVEV in the germline V gene (reference sequence). Trimming took off 6 bases at V and 5 bases at J, with 13 bases between the two ends. The CDR3 coding sequence is TGTGCCAGCAGGAGGGAATTCGGAACCGGGGAGCTGTTTTTT. This codes for CASRREFGTGELFF.

This chain joins TRBV7-9 and TRBJ2-7, with a possible D match to TRBD2 (7 bases). Germline V lookup: CDR1 SEHNR, CDR2 FQNEAQ (reference sequence). The germline V and J ends were trimmed by 3 bases and 4 bases, with 10 bases remaining between them. The CDR3 sequence is 13 residues long. CDR3 residues: CASSFRGGYEQYF. CDR3 nucleotides: TGTGCCAGCAGCTTTAGGGGGGGATACGAGCAGTACTTC.

This rearrangement joins TRBV5-1 to TRBJ1-1, with 9 bases identical to TRBD1. The CDR3 covers 15 residues. Germline assignment: CDR1 SGHRS and CDR2 YFSETQ. Germline trimming cut 3 bases from V and 1 base from J; bases unmatched to any gene: 4. The CDR3 bases are TGCGCCAGCAGCTGGGGGACAGGGAAGAACACTGAAGCTTTCTTT. Translating gives CASSWGTGKNTEAFF.

The V gene is TRBV25-1, the J gene TRBJ2-3; D perhaps matches TRBD1 (5 bases). Trimming took off 5 bases at V and 0 bases at J, with 9 bases between the two ends. The CDR3 is 14 residues long. Germline V lookup: CDR1 MGHDK, CDR2 SYGVNS. DNA of the CDR3: TGTGCCAGCAGTCGGCCAGGGAGCACAGATACGCAGTATTTT. Translated, it gives CASSRPGSTDTQYF.